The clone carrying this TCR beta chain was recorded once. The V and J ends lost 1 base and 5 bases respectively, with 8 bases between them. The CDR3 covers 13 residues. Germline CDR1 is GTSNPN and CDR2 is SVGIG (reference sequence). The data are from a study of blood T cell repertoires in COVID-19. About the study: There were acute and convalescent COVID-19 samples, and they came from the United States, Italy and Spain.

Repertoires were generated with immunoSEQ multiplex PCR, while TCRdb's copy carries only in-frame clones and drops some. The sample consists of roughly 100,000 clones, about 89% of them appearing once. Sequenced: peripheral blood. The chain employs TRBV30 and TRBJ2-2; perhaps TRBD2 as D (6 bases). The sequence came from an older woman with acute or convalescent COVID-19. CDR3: CAWSGGTTGELFF. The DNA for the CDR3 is TGTGCCTGGAGTGGTGGGACTACCGGGGAGCTGTTTTTT.